This T cell receptor (beta chain) was obtained from a study of cytomegalovirus exposure and HLA in healthy donors. The PCR ran on 60 Vbeta and 13 Jbeta primers. Data came from immunoSEQ multiplex PCR; TCRdb stores just in-frame clones and leaves some out. The top ten clones hold less than 3.5% of a sample with fewer than 110,000 clones, around 60% of them seen once. The CDR3 consists of 15 residues. V lost 6 bases to trimming and J lost 3 bases; unmatched junction nucleotides: 9. CDR1 and CDR2 (germline): SGHRS, YFSETQ. Concerning this clone itself: Its antigen is not known.

General study points: Reported findings show TCR beta sequences accurately forecast HLA-A and HLA-B alleles in most subjects.

V and J are TRBV5-1 and TRBJ2-1; TRBD2 aligns across 7 bases. Sequenced sample: PBMCs. The sequence was obtained from a woman aged 45-65 years in good health and CMV-seronegative. The CDR3 loop is CASTEGASGYNEQFF. In DNA, the CDR3 is TGCGCCAGCACCGAGGGAGCTAGCGGCTACAATGAGCAGTTCTTC.